Below, 20 T cell receptor beta chains from the same sample are listed, as sequenced in a study of T-cell reconstitution after alpha-beta-depleted transplantation in children. Preparation of the TCRbeta library was carried out with unique molecular identifiers. TCRdb re-called the PCR reads with MiXCR, one entry per CDR3 protein. Of some 190,000 distinct CDR3 sequences in the sample, more than 9.5% were seen once. This specimen was PBMCs, taken before TCRalphabeta/CD19-depleted stem cell transplant. Receptor source: a boy between 2 and 10 years old with acute myeloid leukemia, due to receive a stem cell transplant.

This clonotype was seen ten or more times. The gene calls are TRBV10-3 and TRBJ2-3; TRBD1 is a possible D gene (5 bases). CDR1 is ENHRY and CDR2 is SYGVKD in the germline V gene. CDR3 length: 18 residues. Trimming pared 5 bases from V and 4 bases from J, leaving 25 bases between. CDR3 in amino acids: CAISHVASTVLSADTQYF. The CDR3 nucleotides read TGTGCCATCAGTCATGTTGCCTCGACAGTTTTGTCCGCAGATACGCAGTATTTT.

This clonotype was counted at least ten times. The chain couples TRBV14 to TRBJ2-2; TRBD1 aligns across 9 bases. J gave up 7 bases and V 1 base, and 4 bases lay outside the gene matches. The CDR3 extends over 15 amino acids. CDR1 and CDR2 from the germline V gene are SGHDN and FVKESK. CDR3 protein: CASSQAQGAVGELFF. In DNA form, the CDR3 reads TGTGCCAGCAGCCAAGCACAGGGGGCGGTCGGGGAGCTGTTTTTT.

This sequence joins TRBV5-3 and TRBJ2-3, with D possibly being TRBD2 (6 bases). TRBV5-3 is an ORF, with its function uncertain. V lost 2 bases and J 1 base, leaving 11 bases between the germline ends. The CDR3 contains 15 residues. CDR3 region: CARSFDGSRTDTQYF. CDR3 DNA: TGTGCCAGAAGCTTCGACGGGAGCCGCACAGATACGCAGTATTTT.

The rearrangement uses TRBV2 and TRBJ2-1, with 15 bases identical to TRBD2. This CDR3 spans 16 amino acids. Germline V CDR1 and CDR2: SNHLY, FYNNEI. V shed 5 bases, J shed 9 bases, and the junction held 8 bases outside the gene matches. CDR3 in DNA: TGTGCCAGCAGTAGGACTAGCGGGAGGGTTGTTACTGAGCAGTTCTTC. Protein: CASSRTSGRVVTEQFF.

CDR3 DNA: TGCGCCAGCAGCCCCCTCTCCCTGGCTACTGAAGCTTTCTTT. It encodes CASSPLSLATEAFF. J is TRBJ1-1 and V is TRBV4-1; D is ambiguous. V lost 4 bases to trimming and J lost 5 bases, with 14 bases between them. Germline V lookup: CDR1 MGHRA, CDR2 YSYEKL. This CDR3 has 14 amino acids.

This clonotype was seen many times. The chain combines TRBV5-1 with TRBJ2-7; D perhaps matches TRBD1 (5 bases). V was trimmed by 4 bases and J by 0 bases, leaving 14 bases between them. The CDR3 loop spans 15 amino acids. The germline V gene encodes CDR1 SGHRS and CDR2 YFSETQ. The CDR3 loop reads CASSPQGASSYEQYF. In DNA form, the CDR3 reads TGCGCCAGCAGCCCCCAAGGGGCCAGCTCCTACGAGCAGTACTTC.

A note on this clonotype: Just one base apart from a much larger clone, this may be a read error. This chain links TRBV15 with TRBJ2-7; D is unclear. The CDR3 totals 12 residues. Trimming pared 3 bases from V and 7 bases from J, leaving 10 bases between. CDR1 and CDR2 (germline): LNHNV, YYDKDF (reference sequence). The CDR3 spells CATSSDRREQYF. As DNA, the CDR3 is TGTGCCACCAGCAGTGATCGAAGGGAGCAGTACTTC.

This clonotype was seen repeatedly, ten times or more. The chain recombines TRBV11-2 with TRBJ2-3; 9 bases are shared with TRBD2. J was trimmed by 2 bases and V by 5 bases; bases with no gene match: 17. Germline CDR1 and CDR2: SGHAT and FQNNGV. The CDR3 extends over 19 amino acids. CDR3 protein: CASSPRRRGGQLNTDTQYF. In nucleotides, the CDR3 is TGTGCCAGCAGCCCGCGGCGGCGGGGGGGCCAACTGAACACAGATACGCAGTATTTT. The complete variable domain, with remaining parts taken from reference TRBV11-2 and TRBJ2-3, reads EAGVAQSPRYKIIEKRQSVAFWCNPISGHATLYWYQQILGQGPKLLIQFQNNGVVDDSQLPKDRFSAERLKGVDSTLKIQPAKLEDSAVYLCASSPRRRGGQLNTDTQYFGPGTRLTVL.

This clonotype was picked up many times. J is TRBJ1-3 and V is TRBV5-5, with a tentative D call TRBD1 (5 bases). Per germline, CDR1 SGHKS and CDR2 YYEKEE (reference sequence). The V end lost 2 bases, the J end lost 0 bases, and 15 bases lay between the germline ends. The CDR3 is 17 residues long. CDR3 loop: CASSFRNQGYSGNTIYF. The CDR3 DNA sequence: TGTGCCAGCAGCTTCCGAAATCAGGGATACTCTGGAAACACCATATATTTT.

The chain has TRBV14 and TRBJ2-1, with D maybe TRBD2 (5 bases). Germline lookup yields CDR1 SGHDN and CDR2 FVKESK. The ends were cut back, 1 base at V and 9 bases at J, with 13 bases in the middle. The CDR3 is 14 residues long. For the CDR3, the DNA is TGTGCCAGCAGCCAAGTATCTAGCATGACTGAGCAGTTCTTC. It encodes CASSQVSSMTEQFF.

V gene TRBV5-4 combines with J gene TRBJ2-1; 12 bases agree with TRBD2. V gave up 5 bases and J gave up 2 bases; unmatched junction bases: 2. This CDR3 is built from 15 residues. Looked up from germline, CDR1 is SGHNT and CDR2 is YYREEE (reference sequence). CDR3 in amino acids: CASSPSGGAYNEQFF. CDR3 coding DNA: TGTGCCAGCAGTCCTAGCGGGGGGGCCTACAATGAGCAGTTCTTC.

This clonotype was picked up a small number of times. A much larger clonotype is one base distant, so this may be a read error. This rearrangement joins TRBV20-1 to TRBJ1-5, with 8 bases lining up with TRBD1. This CDR3 is 17 amino acids long. Germline CDR1 and CDR2: DFQATT and SNEGSKA (reference sequence). CDR3 nucleotides: TGCTGTGCCCCGAAACGGACAGGGTTTGGTTCCAATCAGCCCCAGCATTTT. Protein product: CCAPKRTGFGSNQPQHF.

This clonotype was seen repeatedly, ten times or more. This chain uses TRBV20-1 with TRBJ2-7; 7 bases are a match to TRBD1. The CDR3 loop spans 15 amino acids. Germline V gives CDR1 DFQATT, CDR2 SNEGSKA (reference sequence). V lost 3 bases and J lost 3; bases outside the gene matches: 11. The CDR3 loop reads CSARETQGQYYEQYF. The CDR3 DNA sequence: TGCAGTGCTAGGGAAACCCAGGGACAGTACTACGAGCAGTACTTC.

This clonotype has ten or more counts. V usage is TRBV15 and J usage is TRBJ2-1; weak D call: TRBD2 (6 bases). Germline V gene lookup returns CDR1 LNHNV and CDR2 YYDKDF (reference sequence). This CDR3 is built from 21 residues. The ends were cut back, 0 bases at V and 6 bases at J, with 30 bases in the middle. The CDR3: CATSRDPPIRSAGSSANEQFF. CDR3 nucleotide sequence: TGTGCCACCAGCAGAGATCCCCCTATTAGATCCGCGGGATCCTCAGCCAATGAGCAGTTCTTC. The whole variable domain, remainder taken from reference TRBV15 and TRBJ2-1, is DAMVIQNPRYQVTQFGKPVTLSCSQTLNHNVMYWYQQKSSQAPKLLFHYYDKDFNNEADTPDNFQSRRPNTSFCFLDIRSPGLGDTAMYLCATSRDPPIRSAGSSANEQFFGPGTRLTVL.

This clonotype was recorded many times. J is TRBJ1-5 and V is TRBV12-3 or TRBV12-4; a possible D gene is TRBD1 (6 bases). The V gene lost 8 bases and the J gene lost 6 bases, with 17 bases spanning the gap. The CDR3 length is 14 residues. This chain's CDR3 is CASRRGNGIQPQHF. The CDR3 nucleotides are TGTGCCAGCCGAAGGGGGAATGGGATTCAGCCCCAGCATTTT.

This clonotype was detected ten times or more. As DNA, the CDR3 is TGTGCAACACACCTCAGCGGGGGGGCAACCGGGGAGCTGTTTTTT. This gives the protein CATHLSGGATGELFF. This chain links TRBV7-2 with TRBJ2-2; 10 bases are shared with TRBD2. Germline CDR1 reads SGHTA; CDR2 reads FQGNSA. The CDR3 contains 15 residues.

This clonotype was observed at least ten times. V and J are TRBV2 and TRBJ1-5, with a possible D match to TRBD1 (6 bases). CDR3 size: 15 residues. The V end was cut by 2 bases, the J end by 5 bases, with 13 bases between. From germline, CDR1 is SNHLY and CDR2 FYNNEI. The CDR3: CASSESQGAYQPQHF. The DNA of the CDR3 is TGTGCCAGCAGTGAATCACAGGGAGCATATCAGCCCCAGCATTTT.

As for this clonotype: At one of its ends the junction is not consistent with the germline gene, which may arise from a read error. The chain is built from TRBV20-1 and TRBJ2-1; 16 bases are a match to TRBD2. CDR1 is DFQATT and CDR2 is SNEGSKA in the germline V gene (reference sequence). The CDR3 is 18 amino acids. CDR3 nucleotides: TGCTGTGCTCCCCAGGGGGGACTAGCGGGAGGGCCGAGCAATGAGCAGTTCTTC. It yields the protein CCAPQGGLAGGPSNEQFF.

In this sample, this clonotype turned up many times. This chain links TRBV4-1 with TRBJ2-6; no definite D call. The CDR3 consists of 15 residues. V lost 1 base to trimming and J lost 3 bases, with 7 bases between them. Looked up from germline, CDR1 is MGHRA and CDR2 is YSYEKL. CDR3 loop: CASSQVVFGANVLTF. CDR3 DNA: TGCGCCAGCAGCCAAGTGGTGTTTGGGGCCAACGTCCTGACTTTC.

This clonotype was recorded many times. V is TRBV7-8 and J is TRBJ1-2; the D gene is possibly TRBD1 (5 bases). CDR3 length equals 12 residues. CDR1 and CDR2 from the germline V gene are SGHVS and FQNEAQ. With 1 base removed from V and 8 bases from J, the gap between germline ends came to 8 bases. The CDR3 region is CASSLDWGGYTF. In DNA form, the CDR3 reads TGTGCCAGCAGCTTAGATTGGGGCGGCTACACCTTC.